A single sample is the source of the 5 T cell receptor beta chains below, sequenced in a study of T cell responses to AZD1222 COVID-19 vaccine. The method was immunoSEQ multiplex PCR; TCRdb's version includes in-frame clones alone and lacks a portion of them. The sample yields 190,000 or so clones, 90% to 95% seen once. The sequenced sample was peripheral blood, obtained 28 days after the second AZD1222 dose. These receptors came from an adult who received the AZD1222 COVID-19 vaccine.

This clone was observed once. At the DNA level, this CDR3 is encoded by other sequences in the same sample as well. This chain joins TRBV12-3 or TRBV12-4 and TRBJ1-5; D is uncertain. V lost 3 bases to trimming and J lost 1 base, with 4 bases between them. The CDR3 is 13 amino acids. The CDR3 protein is CASSLFSNQPQHF. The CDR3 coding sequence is TGTGCCAGCAGTTTGTTCAGCAATCAGCCCCAGCATTTT.

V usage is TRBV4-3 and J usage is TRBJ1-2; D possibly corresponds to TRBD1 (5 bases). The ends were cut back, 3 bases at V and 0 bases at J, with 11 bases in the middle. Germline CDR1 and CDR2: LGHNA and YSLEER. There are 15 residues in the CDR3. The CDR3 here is CASSQTGTANYGYTF. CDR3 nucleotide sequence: TGCGCCAGCAGCCAGACCGGGACGGCTAACTATGGCTACACCTTC.

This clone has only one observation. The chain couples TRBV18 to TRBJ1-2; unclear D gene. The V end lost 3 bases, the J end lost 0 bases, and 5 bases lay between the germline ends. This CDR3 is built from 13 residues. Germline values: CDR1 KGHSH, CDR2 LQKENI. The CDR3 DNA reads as TGTGCCAGCTCACCGGGAGCTAACTATGGCTACACCTTC. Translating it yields CASSPGANYGYTF.

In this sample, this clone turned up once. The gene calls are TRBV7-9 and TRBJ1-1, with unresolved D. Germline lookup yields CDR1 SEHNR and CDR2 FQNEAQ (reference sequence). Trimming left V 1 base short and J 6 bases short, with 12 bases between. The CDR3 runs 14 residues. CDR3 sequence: CASSLVTGIAEAFF. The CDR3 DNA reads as TGTGCCAGCAGCTTAGTTACTGGGATCGCTGAAGCTTTCTTT.

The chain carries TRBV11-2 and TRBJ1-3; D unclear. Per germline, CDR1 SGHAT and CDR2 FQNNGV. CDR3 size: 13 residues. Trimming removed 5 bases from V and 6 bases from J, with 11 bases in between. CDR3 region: CASSEQLENTIYF. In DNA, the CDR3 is TGTGCCAGCAGCGAACAGCTGGAAAACACCATATATTTT. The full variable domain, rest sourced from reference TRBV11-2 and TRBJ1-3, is EAGVAQSPRYKIIEKRQSVAFWCNPISGHATLYWYQQILGQGPKLLIQFQNNGVVDDSQLPKDRFSAERLKGVDSTLKIQPAKLEDSAVYLCASSEQLENTIYFGEGSWLTVV.